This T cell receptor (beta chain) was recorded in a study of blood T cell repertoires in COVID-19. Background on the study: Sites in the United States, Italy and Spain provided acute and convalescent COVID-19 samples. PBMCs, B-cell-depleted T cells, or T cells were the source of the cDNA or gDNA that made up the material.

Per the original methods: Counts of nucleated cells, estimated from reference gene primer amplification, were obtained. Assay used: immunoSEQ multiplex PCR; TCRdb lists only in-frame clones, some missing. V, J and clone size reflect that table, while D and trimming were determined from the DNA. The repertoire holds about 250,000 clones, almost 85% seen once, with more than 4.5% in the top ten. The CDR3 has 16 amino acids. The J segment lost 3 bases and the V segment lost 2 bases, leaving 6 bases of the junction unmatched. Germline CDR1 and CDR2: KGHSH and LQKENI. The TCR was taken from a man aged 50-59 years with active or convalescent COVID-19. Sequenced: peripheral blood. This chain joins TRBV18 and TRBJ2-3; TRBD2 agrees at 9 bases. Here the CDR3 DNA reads TGTGCCAGCTCACCAGGGGGACTAGCCAGTACAGATACGCAGTATTTT. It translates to CASSPGGLASTDTQYF.